The sequence of this T cell receptor beta chain was determined in a study of cytomegalovirus exposure and HLA in healthy donors. Notes on this clone: Its specificity is unknown.

The PCR employed 60 Vbeta primers together with 13 Jbeta primers. The data were produced by immunoSEQ multiplex PCR, yet TCRdb's version contains in-frame clones alone and is incomplete. The sample consists of over 200,000 clones, around 80% of them appearing once. V lost 6 bases to trimming and J lost 8 bases; unmatched junction nucleotides: 9. The CDR3 is 15 residues long. CDR1 MNHNS and CDR2 SASEGT come from the germline V gene. Study-wide findings and caveats: An assumption of roughly uniform sequencing depth across donors underlay the presence/absence analyses. The availability of immune exposure information extended only to CMV serostatus.

The gene calls are TRBV6-1 and TRBJ1-4; 10 bases are a match to TRBD1. The sequenced material came from PBMCs. The receptor was isolated from a male donor in good health and CMV-seronegative. As DNA, the CDR3 is TGTGCCAGCAGAACCGGACAGGGGGTATACGAAAAACTGTTTTTT. This sequence encodes CASRTGQGVYEKLFF.